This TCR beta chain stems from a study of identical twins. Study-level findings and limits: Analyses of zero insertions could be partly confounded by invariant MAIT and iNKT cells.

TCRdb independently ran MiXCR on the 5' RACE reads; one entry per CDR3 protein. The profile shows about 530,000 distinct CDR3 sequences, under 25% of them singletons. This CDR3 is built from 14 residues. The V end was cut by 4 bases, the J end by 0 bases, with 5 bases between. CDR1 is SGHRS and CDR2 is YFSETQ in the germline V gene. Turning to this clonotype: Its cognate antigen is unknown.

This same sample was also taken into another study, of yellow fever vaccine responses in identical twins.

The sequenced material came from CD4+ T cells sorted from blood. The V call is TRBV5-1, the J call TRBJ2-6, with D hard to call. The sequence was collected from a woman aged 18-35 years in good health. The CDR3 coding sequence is TGCGCCAGCAGCATCAGCTCTGGGGCCAACGTCCTGACTTTC. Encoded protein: CASSISSGANVLTF.